These 25 T cell receptor beta chains were all obtained from the same sample, sequenced in a study of human T cells and chemical hapten exposure. Time point in this sample: pre-sensitization, week 0. Treatment described: therapeutic diphenylcyclopropenone sensitization with weekly scalp DPC. TCRdb analysed the RACE reads with MiXCR anew, one entry per CDR3 protein. Altogether more than 250,000 distinct CDR3 sequences are present, approximately 8.4% being singletons, with the ten largest covering 2% to 3%. The sample here was whole blood, taken in connection with sensitization to the hapten diphenylcyclopropenone (DPC). The receptors derive from a woman aged 40 to 50 with alopecia areata. Some clones in this sample may be carry-over from other donors' samples.

This clonotype was picked up many times. V and J are TRBV7-9 and TRBJ2-7; 9 nucleotides align to TRBD1. CDR3 size: 16 residues. CDR1 and CDR2 from the germline V gene are SEHNR and FQNEAQ (reference sequence). After removal of 5 bases from V and 2 bases from J, the junction contained 10 bases not matched to a gene. Here the CDR3 reads CASSPRTGEGTYEQYF. The CDR3 coding sequence is TGTGCCAGCAGCCCCCGGACAGGGGAGGGGACCTACGAGCAGTACTTC.

The chain combines TRBV28 with TRBJ1-1; D remains ambiguous. Per germline, CDR1 MDHEN and CDR2 SYDVKM. Trimming shortened V by 0 bases and J by 8 bases, and 16 bases separated the two germline ends. The CDR3 consists of 15 residues. Here the CDR3 reads CASSLWGPREVEAFF. DNA of the CDR3: TGTGCCAGCAGTTTATGGGGCCCACGCGAGGTGGAAGCTTTCTTT.

This clonotype occurred many times. V and J are TRBV5-1 and TRBJ2-1; no clear D. The CDR3 is 12 amino acids. V was shortened by 2 bases and J by 6 bases, with 6 bases between the two germline ends. Germline V gene data show CDR1 as SGHRS and CDR2 as YFSETQ. DNA for the CDR3: TGCGCCAGCAGCTTAGTGGTCAATGAGCAGTTCTTC. Translated, it gives CASSLVVNEQFF.

This clonotype was counted at least ten times. The chain has TRBV28 and TRBJ1-5; 7 bases fit TRBD1. Germline lookup yields CDR1 MDHEN and CDR2 SYDVKM. This CDR3 has 16 amino acids. The junction had 12 bases not matched to a gene; V was cut back by 8 bases and J by 2 bases. The CDR3 here is CASPAQGQARNQPQHF. The CDR3 DNA reads TGTGCCAGCCCCGCACAGGGGCAGGCCCGCAATCAGCCCCAGCATTTT.

The rearrangement joins TRBV4-1 to TRBJ1-5; 7 nucleotides agree with TRBD1. The CDR3 has 16 amino acids. Per the germline V gene, CDR1 is MGHRA and CDR2 is YSYEKL. The J segment lost 2 bases and the V segment lost 4 bases, leaving 8 bases of the junction unmatched. The CDR3 DNA follows: TGCGCCAGCAGCCGATACGGGACAGCAGGCAATCAGCCCCAGCATTTT. Protein sequence: CASSRYGTAGNQPQHF.

This clonotype came up a few times. This chain uses TRBV7-2 with TRBJ2-5; no reliable D call. Trimming stripped 1 base from V and 2 bases from J, with 11 bases between. This CDR3 is built from 15 residues. Germline V gene lookup returns CDR1 SGHTA and CDR2 FQGNSA. CDR3 coding DNA: TGTGCCAGCAGCTTAGGGTATCACAGTCAAGAGACCCAGTACTTC. It is translated as CASSLGYHSQETQYF. The complete variable domain, with remaining parts taken from reference TRBV7-2 and TRBJ2-5, reads GAGVSQSPSNKVTEKGKDVELRCDPISGHTALYWYRQSLGQGLEFLIYFQGNSAPDKSGLPSDRFSAERTGGSVSTLTIQRTQQEDSAVYLCASSLGYHSQETQYFGPGTRLLVL.

The chain recombines TRBV3-1 with TRBJ1-4; D is uncertain. Trimming cost V 0 bases and J 13 bases, with 12 bases left between them. This CDR3 contains 13 residues. Germline V gene data show CDR1 as LGHDT and CDR2 as YNNKEL (reference sequence). The CDR3: CASSQDFWGGLFF. Here the CDR3 DNA reads TGTGCCAGCAGCCAAGATTTTTGGGGAGGACTGTTTTTT.

This clonotype was recorded a few times. This sequence joins TRBV7-6 and TRBJ1-2, with 8 bases that match TRBD1. V trimming: 5 bases; J trimming: 6 bases; junction bases outside the gene matches: 5. CDR1 SGHVS and CDR2 FNYEAQ come from the germline V gene. The CDR3 extends over 13 amino acids. The CDR3 DNA follows: TGTGCCAGCAGCCTATTCAGGGGGCATGGCTACACCTTC. Protein product: CASSLFRGHGYTF.

The chain links TRBV29-1 to TRBJ2-1, with D possibly called TRBD1 or TRBD2 (5 bases each). V was shortened by 6 bases and J by 8 bases, with 11 bases between the two germline ends. Germline CDR1 and CDR2: SQVTM and ANQGSEA. The CDR3 consists of 11 residues. The CDR3 loop reads CSVTRGYEQFF. In DNA, the CDR3 is TGCAGCGTGACGAGGGGCTATGAGCAGTTCTTC.

The J gene is TRBJ1-1, the V gene TRBV12-3 or TRBV12-4; D is unclear. V was trimmed by 5 bases and J by 6 bases, leaving 13 bases between them. The CDR3 totals 13 residues. In nucleotides, the CDR3 is TGTGCCAGCAGTCGCGCCGTATTCGCTGAAGCTTTCTTT. Protein: CASSRAVFAEAFF.

This clonotype occurred many times. The chain couples TRBV6-2 or TRBV6-3 to TRBJ2-1, with TRBD2 matching over 11 bases. Trimming at V came to 5 bases and at J to 9 bases, leaving 9 bases not matched to a gene. The length of the CDR3 is 15 residues. Germline values: CDR1 MNHEY, CDR2 SVGEGT. The CDR3 sequence: CASSPTSGARGEQFF. The CDR3 DNA reads as TGTGCCAGCAGTCCGACTAGCGGGGCCAGGGGTGAGCAGTTCTTC.

This clonotype has more than one count but fewer than ten. For the CDR3, the DNA is TGTGCCAGCAGCTTAGGTACAGGGGACACTGAAGCTTTCTTT. This gives the protein CASSLGTGDTEAFF. V gene TRBV7-8 combines with J gene TRBJ1-1; 7 bases match TRBD1. The ends lost 1 base at V and 3 bases at J; junction bases unmatched: 2. CDR3 length: 14 residues. Looked up from germline, CDR1 is SGHVS and CDR2 is FQNEAQ.

V and J are TRBV12-3 or TRBV12-4 and TRBJ2-1, with 14 bases matching TRBD2. J gave up 7 bases and V 4 bases, and 6 bases lay outside the gene matches. The CDR3 runs to 16 residues. The DNA of the CDR3 is TGTGCCAGCAGTTCGGGACTAGCGGGAGTAGGTAATGAGCAGTTCTTC. Protein sequence: CASSSGLAGVGNEQFF.

This clonotype was detected many times. This chain connects TRBV6-5 to TRBJ1-1, with no clear D. Germline CDR1 reads MNHEY; CDR2 reads SVGAGI. The V gene lost 4 bases and the J gene lost 0 bases, with 6 bases spanning the gap. CDR3 size: 13 residues. In nucleotides, the CDR3 is TGTGCCAGCAGTTCCGGGTTGAACACTGAAGCTTTCTTT. The encoded protein is CASSSGLNTEAFF.

CDR3 residues: CASRSGTGSSETQYF. The CDR3 DNA reads TGTGCCAGCCGCTCCGGGACAGGGTCGTCGGAGACCCAGTACTTC. The rearrangement links TRBV12-3 or TRBV12-4 to TRBJ2-5, with 9 bases lining up with TRBD1. The CDR3 is 15 residues long. V lost 8 bases to trimming and J lost 5 bases; unmatched junction nucleotides: 12.

V and J are TRBV5-5 and TRBJ1-2; no definite D call. The ends were cut back, 0 bases at V and 4 bases at J, with 10 bases in the middle. From germline, CDR1 is SGHKS and CDR2 YYEKEE (reference sequence). The CDR3 runs to 14 residues. CDR3 amino acids: CASSLGPDTYGYTF. Written as DNA, the CDR3 is TGTGCCAGCAGCTTGGGGCCAGACACCTATGGCTACACCTTC.

This clonotype was found once. The J gene is TRBJ2-1, the V gene TRBV7-2, with unresolved D. The V gene's germline CDR1 is SGHTA and CDR2 FQGNSA. V lost 2 bases and J lost 2, with 7 bases in between. This CDR3 is built from 14 residues. The CDR3 here is CASSLLVAYNEQFF. CDR3 in DNA: TGTGCCAGCAGCTTACTAGTTGCCTACAATGAGCAGTTCTTC.

CDR3 sequence reads: CASRRGDSVVSEQYF. The CDR3 DNA reads as TGTGCCAGCAGGAGGGGGGACTCAGTCGTTTCCGAGCAGTACTTC. V usage is TRBV12-3 or TRBV12-4 and J usage is TRBJ2-7; D tentatively fits TRBD1 or TRBD2 (6 bases each). V lost 6 bases to trimming and J lost 6 bases, with 21 bases between them. The CDR3 consists of 15 residues.

The chain links TRBV7-2 to TRBJ2-6; D perhaps matches TRBD1 (5 bases). Germline CDR1 SGHTA, CDR2 FQGNSA. CDR3 length equals 15 residues. Trimming removed 2 bases from V and 4 bases from J, with 9 bases in between. The DNA for the CDR3 is TGTGCCAGCAGCTTATCAGGGCCCGGGGCCAACGTCCTGACTTTC. It yields the protein CASSLSGPGANVLTF.

The chain has TRBV28 and TRBJ2-2; 9 bases line up with TRBD1. The CDR3 totals 15 residues. V shed 5 bases and J 7 bases; nucleotides not matched to a gene: 8. Per germline, CDR1 MDHEN and CDR2 SYDVKM. The CDR3 DNA reads as TGTGCCAGCAGTCCGGGACAGGGAACGATCGGGGAGCTGTTTTTT. Translated: CASSPGQGTIGELFF.

V is TRBV5-1 and J is TRBJ2-7, with D uncertain. The CDR3 consists of 14 residues. Germline assignment: CDR1 SGHRS and CDR2 YFSETQ. The V gene lost 0 bases and the J gene lost 3 bases, with 10 bases spanning the gap. The CDR3 region is CASSLAGAYYEQYF. The CDR3 nucleotides are TGCGCCAGCAGCTTGGCGGGTGCATACTACGAGCAGTACTTC.

About this clonotype itself: Sequence at one end of the junction differs from germline and may be a read error. The chain employs TRBV6-6 and TRBJ1-1; D not certain. CDR1 is MNHNY, CDR2 SVGAGI, per germline (reference sequence). The CDR3 length is 14 residues. This CDR3 is CASSYSPPDTEAFF. Written as DNA, the CDR3 is TGTGCCAGCAGCTACTCCCCCCCTGACACTGAAGCTTTCTTT.

This clonotype was observed a handful of times. The CDR3 nucleotides are TGCGCCAGCAGCTTGGACCGGACTGAAGCTTTCTTT. It specifies CASSLDRTEAFF. The genes are TRBV5-1 and TRBJ1-1; D is undetermined. CDR1 is SGHRS, CDR2 YFSETQ, per germline. This CDR3 has 12 residues. Trimming took off 0 bases at V and 5 bases at J, with 5 bases between the two ends.

The chain combines TRBV6-2 or TRBV6-3 with TRBJ2-2; D gene unclear. Trimming took 0 bases from V and 4 from J, leaving 15 bases between them. This CDR3 is built from 17 residues. Germline V gives CDR1 MNHEY, CDR2 SVGEGT. The CDR3 DNA is TGTGCCAGCAGTTACTCGATGATCTCGTCGGCCACCGGGGAGCTGTTTTTT. Translation: CASSYSMISSATGELFF.

The chain links TRBV6-2 or TRBV6-3 to TRBJ2-1; TRBD1 matches 9 bases. Germline CDR1 MNHEY, CDR2 SVGEGT. V shed 4 bases and J 14 bases; nucleotides not matched to a gene: 27. The CDR3 sequence is 19 residues long. Here the CDR3 DNA reads TGTGCCAGCAGTTTCCGGGACAGGGAAAAGCGGGAATTGTTCGGGTGGAAGTTCTTC. Translated, it gives CASSFRDREKRELFGWKFF.